The clone carrying this T cell receptor (beta chain) was counted many times. What it binds is unknown. These data come from a study of identical twins. The length of the CDR3 is 15 residues. Deletions cut 5 bases from V and 4 bases from J, with 18 bases between. After template switching added a universal primer site, the resulting cDNA carried unique molecular identifiers. One entry per CDR3 protein results from TCRdb running MiXCR on the 5' RACE reads. In the table there are more than 650,000 distinct CDR3 sequences, roughly 6% of which are singletons. Broader study findings: Whereas memory repertoires showed no such difference, abundant cord blood beta clonotypes carried fewer insertions. Out-of-frame sharing of TCR alpha in monozygotic twins was underestimated by models.

The specimen sequenced was naive T cells sorted from blood. The V and J genes are TRBV12-3 or TRBV12-4 and TRBJ2-7; D possibly corresponds to TRBD1 (5 bases). The clonotype was recovered from a young man in good health. As DNA, the CDR3 is TGTGCCAGCAGTCCAGGGTTTCTCGAAGTTTACGAGCAGTACTTC. Translating it yields CASSPGFLEVYEQYF.